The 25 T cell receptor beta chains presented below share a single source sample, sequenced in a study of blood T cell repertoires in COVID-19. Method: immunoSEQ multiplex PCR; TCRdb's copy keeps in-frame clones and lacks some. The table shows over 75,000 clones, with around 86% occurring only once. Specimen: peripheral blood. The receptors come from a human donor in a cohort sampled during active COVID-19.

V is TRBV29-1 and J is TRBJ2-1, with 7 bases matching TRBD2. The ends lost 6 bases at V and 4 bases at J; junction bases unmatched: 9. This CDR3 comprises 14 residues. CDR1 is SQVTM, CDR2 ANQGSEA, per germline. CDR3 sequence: CSVATGGVYNEQFF. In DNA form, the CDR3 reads TGCAGCGTCGCTACGGGGGGAGTTTACAATGAGCAGTTCTTC.

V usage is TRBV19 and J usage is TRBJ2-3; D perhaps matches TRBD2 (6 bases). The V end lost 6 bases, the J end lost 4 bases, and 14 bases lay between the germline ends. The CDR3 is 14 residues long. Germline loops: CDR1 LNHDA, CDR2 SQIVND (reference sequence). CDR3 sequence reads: CASREGQGADTQYF. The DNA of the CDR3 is TGTGCCAGTAGGGAGGGGCAGGGCGCAGATACGCAGTATTTT.

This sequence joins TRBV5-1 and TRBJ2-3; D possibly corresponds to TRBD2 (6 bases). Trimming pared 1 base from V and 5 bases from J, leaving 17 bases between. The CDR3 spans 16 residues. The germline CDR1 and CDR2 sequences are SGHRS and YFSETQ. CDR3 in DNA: TGCGCCAGCAGCTTGTCTGGCGGGGTGACAAAAGATACGCAGTATTTT. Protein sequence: CASSLSGGVTKDTQYF.

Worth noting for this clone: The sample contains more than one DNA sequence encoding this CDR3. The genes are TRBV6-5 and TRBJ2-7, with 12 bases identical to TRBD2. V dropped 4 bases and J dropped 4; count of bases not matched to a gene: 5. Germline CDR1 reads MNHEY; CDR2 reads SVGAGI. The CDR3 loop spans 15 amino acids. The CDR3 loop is CASSSTSGGSYEQYF. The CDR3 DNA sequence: TGTGCCAGCAGTTCGACTAGCGGGGGTTCGTACGAGCAGTACTTC.

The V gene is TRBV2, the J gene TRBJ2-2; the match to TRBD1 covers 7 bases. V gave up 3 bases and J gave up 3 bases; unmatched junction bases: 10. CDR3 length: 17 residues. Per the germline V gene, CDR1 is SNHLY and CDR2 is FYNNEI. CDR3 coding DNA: TGTGCCAGCAGTGATATCCTGACAGGGTCATACACCGGGGAGCTGTTTTTT. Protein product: CASSDILTGSYTGELFF.

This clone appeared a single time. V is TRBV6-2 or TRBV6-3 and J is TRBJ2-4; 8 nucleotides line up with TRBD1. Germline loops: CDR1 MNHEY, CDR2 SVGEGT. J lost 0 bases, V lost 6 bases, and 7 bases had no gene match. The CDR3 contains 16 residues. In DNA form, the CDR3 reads TGTGCCAGCAGCCTCACAGGGGGGCTAGCCAAAAACATTCAGTACTTC. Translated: CASSLTGGLAKNIQYF.

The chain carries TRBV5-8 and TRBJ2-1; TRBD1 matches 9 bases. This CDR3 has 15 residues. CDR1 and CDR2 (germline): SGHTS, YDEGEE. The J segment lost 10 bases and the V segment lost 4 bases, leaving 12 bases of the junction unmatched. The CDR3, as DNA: TGTGCCAGCAGCCAGGGACAGGGATTTTACCGGGAGCAGTTCTTC. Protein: CASSQGQGFYREQFF.

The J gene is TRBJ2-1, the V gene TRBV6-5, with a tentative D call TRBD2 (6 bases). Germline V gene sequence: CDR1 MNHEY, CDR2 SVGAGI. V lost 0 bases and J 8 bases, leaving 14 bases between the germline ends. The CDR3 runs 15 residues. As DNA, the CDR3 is TGTGCCAGCAGTTACTCGAGGCCGGCGGGGTATGAGCAGTTCTTC. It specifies CASSYSRPAGYEQFF.

The CDR3 spells CASRPDREWGTGELFF. CDR3 coding DNA: TGTGCCAGCAGACCCGACAGGGAATGGGGCACCGGGGAGCTGTTTTTT. This chain links TRBV28 with TRBJ2-2; 7 bases are shared with TRBD1. The germline V gene has CDR1 MDHEN and CDR2 SYDVKM. CDR3 length: 16 residues. The J segment lost 4 bases and the V segment lost 6 bases, leaving 11 bases of the junction unmatched.

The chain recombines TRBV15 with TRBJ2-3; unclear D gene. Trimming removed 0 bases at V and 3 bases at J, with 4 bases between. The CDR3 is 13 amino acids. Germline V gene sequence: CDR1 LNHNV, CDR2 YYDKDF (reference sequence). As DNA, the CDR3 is TGTGCCACCAGCAGAGACGTAACAGATACGCAGTATTTT. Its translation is CATSRDVTDTQYF.

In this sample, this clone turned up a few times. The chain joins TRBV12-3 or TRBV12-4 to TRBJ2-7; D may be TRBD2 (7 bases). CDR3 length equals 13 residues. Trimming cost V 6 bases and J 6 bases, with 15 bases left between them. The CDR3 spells CASRPGGLGEQYF. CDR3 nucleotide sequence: TGTGCCAGCAGGCCGGGGGGCCTTGGCGAGCAGTACTTC.

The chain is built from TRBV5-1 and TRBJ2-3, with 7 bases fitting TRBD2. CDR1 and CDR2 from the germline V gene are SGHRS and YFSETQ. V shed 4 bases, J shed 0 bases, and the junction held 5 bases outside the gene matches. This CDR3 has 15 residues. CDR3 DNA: TGCGCCAGCAGCCTTAACGGGAGGAGCACAGATACGCAGTATTTT. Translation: CASSLNGRSTDTQYF.

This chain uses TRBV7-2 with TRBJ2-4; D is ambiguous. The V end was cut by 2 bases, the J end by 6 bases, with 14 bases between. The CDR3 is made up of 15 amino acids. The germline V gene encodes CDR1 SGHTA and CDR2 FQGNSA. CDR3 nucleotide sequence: TGTGCCAGCAGCTTATTGGAAATGACGGGAAACATTCAGTACTTC. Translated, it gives CASSLLEMTGNIQYF.

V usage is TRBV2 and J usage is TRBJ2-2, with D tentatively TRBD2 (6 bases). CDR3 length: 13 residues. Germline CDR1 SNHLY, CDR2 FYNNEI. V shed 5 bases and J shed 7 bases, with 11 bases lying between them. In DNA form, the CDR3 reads TGTGCCAGCAGTCGGGAGTCCGGCGGGGAGCTGTTTTTT. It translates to CASSRESGGELFF.

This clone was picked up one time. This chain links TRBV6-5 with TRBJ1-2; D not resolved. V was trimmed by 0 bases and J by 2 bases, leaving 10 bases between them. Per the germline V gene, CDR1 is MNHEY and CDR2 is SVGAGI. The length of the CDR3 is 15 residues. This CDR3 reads CASSYSPVQNYGYTF. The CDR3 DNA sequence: TGTGCCAGCAGTTACTCGCCGGTCCAAAACTATGGCTACACCTTC.

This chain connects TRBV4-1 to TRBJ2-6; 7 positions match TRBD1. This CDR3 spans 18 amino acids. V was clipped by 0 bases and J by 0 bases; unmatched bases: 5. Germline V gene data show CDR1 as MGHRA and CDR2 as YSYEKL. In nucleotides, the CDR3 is TGCGCCAGCAGCCAAGAAGGGGGCAGGGTCTCTGGGGCCAACGTCCTGACTTTC. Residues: CASSQEGGRVSGANVLTF.

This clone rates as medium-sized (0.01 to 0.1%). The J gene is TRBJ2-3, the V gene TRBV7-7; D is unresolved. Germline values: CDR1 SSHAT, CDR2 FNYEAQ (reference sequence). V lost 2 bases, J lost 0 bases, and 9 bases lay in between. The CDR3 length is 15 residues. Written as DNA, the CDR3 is TGTGCCAGCAGCTTAACGGTCACGAGCACAGATACGCAGTATTTT. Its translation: CASSLTVTSTDTQYF.

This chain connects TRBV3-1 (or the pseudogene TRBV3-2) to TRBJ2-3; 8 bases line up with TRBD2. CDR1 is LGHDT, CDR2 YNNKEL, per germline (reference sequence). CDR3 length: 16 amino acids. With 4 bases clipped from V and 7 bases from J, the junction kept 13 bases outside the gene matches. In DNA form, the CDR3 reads TGTGCCAGCAGCCCAGTAGCGGGGCCCCCACAGCATACGCAGTATTTT. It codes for CASSPVAGPPQHTQYF.

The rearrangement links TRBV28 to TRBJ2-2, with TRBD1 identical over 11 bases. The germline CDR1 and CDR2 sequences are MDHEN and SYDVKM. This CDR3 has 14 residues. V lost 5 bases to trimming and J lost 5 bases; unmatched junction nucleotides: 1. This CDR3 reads CASSRDRGTGELFF. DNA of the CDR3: TGTGCCAGCAGTCGGGACAGGGGGACCGGGGAGCTGTTTTTT.

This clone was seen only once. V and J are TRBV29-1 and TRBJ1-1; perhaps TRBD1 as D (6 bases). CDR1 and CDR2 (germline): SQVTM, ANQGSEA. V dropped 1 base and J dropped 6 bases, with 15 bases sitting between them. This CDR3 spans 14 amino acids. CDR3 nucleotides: TGCAGCGTTGAAGCGGGGAGGGGGAGCCCTGAAGCTTTCTTT. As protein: CSVEAGRGSPEAFF.

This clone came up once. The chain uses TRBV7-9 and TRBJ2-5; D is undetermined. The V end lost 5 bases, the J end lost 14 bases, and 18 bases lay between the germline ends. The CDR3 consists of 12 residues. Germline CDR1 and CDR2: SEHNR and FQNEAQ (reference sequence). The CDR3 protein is CASSPFGQRRYF. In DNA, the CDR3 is TGTGCCAGCAGCCCCTTTGGCCAGCGTCGTTACTTC.

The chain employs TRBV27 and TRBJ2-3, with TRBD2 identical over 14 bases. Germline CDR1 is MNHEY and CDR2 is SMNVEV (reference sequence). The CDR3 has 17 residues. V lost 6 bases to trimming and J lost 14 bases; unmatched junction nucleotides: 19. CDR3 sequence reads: CASREIGLAGGRGRGYF. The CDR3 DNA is TGTGCCAGCAGAGAAATAGGACTAGCGGGAGGAAGGGGAAGGGGGTATTTT.

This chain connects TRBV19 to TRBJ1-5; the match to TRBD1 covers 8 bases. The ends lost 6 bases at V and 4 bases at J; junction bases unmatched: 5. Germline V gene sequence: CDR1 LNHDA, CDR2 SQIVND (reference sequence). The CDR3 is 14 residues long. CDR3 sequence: CASSRRQGNQPQHF. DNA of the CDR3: TGTGCCAGTAGCAGGCGACAGGGGAATCAGCCCCAGCATTTT.

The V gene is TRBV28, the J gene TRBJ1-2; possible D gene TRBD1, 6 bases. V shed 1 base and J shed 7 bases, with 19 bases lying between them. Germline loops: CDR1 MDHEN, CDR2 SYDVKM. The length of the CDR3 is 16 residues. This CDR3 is CASSLFTGLDVSGYTF. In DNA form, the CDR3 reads TGTGCCAGCAGTTTATTCACAGGGTTGGACGTAAGTGGCTACACCTTC.

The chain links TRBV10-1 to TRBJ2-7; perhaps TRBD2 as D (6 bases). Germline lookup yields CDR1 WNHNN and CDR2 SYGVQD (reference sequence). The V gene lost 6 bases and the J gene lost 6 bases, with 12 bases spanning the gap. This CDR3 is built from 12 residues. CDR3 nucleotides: TGCGCCAGCAGCTCCGGAGCGGGCGAGCAGTACTTC. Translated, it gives CASSSGAGEQYF.